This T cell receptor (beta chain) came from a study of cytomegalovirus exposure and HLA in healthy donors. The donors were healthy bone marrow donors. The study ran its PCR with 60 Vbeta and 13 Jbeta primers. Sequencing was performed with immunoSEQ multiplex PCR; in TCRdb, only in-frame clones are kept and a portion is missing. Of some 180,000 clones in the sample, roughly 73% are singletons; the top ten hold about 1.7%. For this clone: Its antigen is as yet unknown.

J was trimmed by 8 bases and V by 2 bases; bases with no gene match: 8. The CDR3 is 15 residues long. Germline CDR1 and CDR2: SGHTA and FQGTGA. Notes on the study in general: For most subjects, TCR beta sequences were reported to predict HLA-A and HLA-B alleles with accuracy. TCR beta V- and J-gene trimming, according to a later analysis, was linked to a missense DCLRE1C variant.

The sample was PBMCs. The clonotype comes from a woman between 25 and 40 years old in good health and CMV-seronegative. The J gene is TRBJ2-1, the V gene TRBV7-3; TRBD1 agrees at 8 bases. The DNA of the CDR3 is TGTGCCAGCAGCTTATTCGCAGGGGGCAGGGATGAGCAGTTCTTC. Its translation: CASSLFAGGRDEQFF.